A selection of T cell receptor beta chains follows, all from one sample in a study of cytomegalovirus exposure and HLA in healthy donors. Libraries were prepared by immunoSEQ multiplex PCR; TCRdb keeps only in-frame clonotypes and omits some of them. The sample has about 90,000 clones, approximately 70% seen once; the top ten hold around 1.9%. The material sequenced was PBMCs. All receptors come from a man aged 30 to 39 in good health and CMV-seronegative. Both conserved end residues are part of each CDR3. D genes are given only for firm matches. Clone sizes are given selectively: once, few, many, or a class where the clone is expanded.

j_gene: TRBJ1-1; v_gene: TRBV11-3; d_gene: -; abundance: -; CDR3aa: CASSSQGNTEAFF; CDR3nt: TGTGCCAGCAGCTCACAGGGAAACACTGAAGCTTTCTTT
j_gene: TRBJ1-2; v_gene: TRBV7-3; d_gene: -; abundance: once; CDR3aa: CASSLIGDYGYTF; CDR3nt: TGTGCCAGCAGCTTAATAGGGGACTATGGCTACACCTTC
j_gene: TRBJ2-5; v_gene: TRBV7-2; d_gene: TRBD2; abundance: few; CDR3aa: CASRLTSGQTPQYF; CDR3nt: TGTGCCAGCAGGTTGACTAGCGGACAAACGCCCCAGTACTTC
j_gene: TRBJ1-3; v_gene: TRBV10-3; d_gene: -; abundance: -; CDR3aa: CAIALGLGLNTIYF; CDR3nt: TGTGCCATCGCTCTGGGGTTGGGGCTCAACACCATATATTTT
j_gene: TRBJ2-3; v_gene: TRBV2; d_gene: TRBD2; abundance: few; CDR3aa: CASRMTSGRADTQYF; CDR3nt: TGTGCCAGCAGGATGACTAGCGGGAGAGCAGATACGCAGTATTTT
j_gene: TRBJ1-5; v_gene: TRBV6-5; d_gene: -; abundance: -; CDR3aa: CASSPESNQPQHF; CDR3nt: TGTGCCAGCAGTCCGGAGAGCAATCAGCCCCAGCATTTT
j_gene: TRBJ1-1; v_gene: TRBV30; d_gene: TRBD1; abundance: -; CDR3aa: CAWIHRGATEAFF; CDR3nt: TGTGCCTGGATTCACAGGGGGGCCACTGAAGCTTTCTTT
j_gene: TRBJ2-7; v_gene: TRBV11-2; d_gene: -; abundance: few; CDR3aa: CASSFSLEQYF; CDR3nt: TGTGCCAGCAGCTTCTCTCTCGAGCAGTACTTC
j_gene: TRBJ1-1; v_gene: TRBV15; d_gene: -; abundance: -; CDR3aa: CATSRALGENTEAFF; CDR3nt: TGTGCCACCAGCAGAGCACTGGGCGAGAACACTGAAGCTTTCTTT
j_gene: TRBJ2-1; v_gene: TRBV9; d_gene: -; abundance: -; CDR3aa: CASSATYNEQFF; CDR3nt: TGTGCCAGCAGCGCGACTTACAATGAGCAGTTCTTC
j_gene: TRBJ1-2; v_gene: TRBV11-2; d_gene: TRBD1; abundance: -; CDR3aa: CASSFRTGDPYGYTF; CDR3nt: TGTGCCAGCAGCTTTAGGACAGGGGACCCCTATGGCTACACCTTC
j_gene: TRBJ2-3; v_gene: TRBV10-3; d_gene: TRBD1; abundance: -; CDR3aa: CAISKDGTGVTDTQYF; CDR3nt: TGTGCCATCAGTAAAGACGGGACAGGGGTTACAGATACGCAGTATTTT
j_gene: TRBJ2-3; v_gene: TRBV5-1; d_gene: -; abundance: once; CDR3aa: CASSTTPNTQYF; CDR3nt: TGCGCCAGCAGCACGACTCCCAATACGCAGTATTTT
j_gene: TRBJ1-1; v_gene: TRBV30; d_gene: TRBD1; abundance: -; CDR3aa: CAWRTWGLRDSENTEAFF; CDR3nt: TGTGCCTGGAGGACCTGGGGCCTGAGGGACAGTGAGAACACTGAAGCTTTCTTT
j_gene: TRBJ1-2; v_gene: TRBV6-5; d_gene: TRBD1; abundance: -; CDR3aa: CASRVTGLGYTF; CDR3nt: TGTGCCAGCAGAGTGACAGGGTTGGGCTACACCTTC
j_gene: TRBJ1-1; v_gene: TRBV27; d_gene: -; abundance: few; CDR3aa: CASSGGNTEAFF; CDR3nt: TGTGCCAGCAGTGGAGGAAACACTGAAGCTTTCTTT
j_gene: TRBJ2-7; v_gene: TRBV28; d_gene: -; abundance: once; CDR3aa: CASSGIYEQYF; CDR3nt: TGTGCCAGCAGCGGTATTTACGAGCAGTACTTC
j_gene: TRBJ2-3; v_gene: TRBV27; d_gene: TRBD2; abundance: -; CDR3aa: CASSDTSGGATDTQYF; CDR3nt: TGTGCCAGCAGTGACACTAGCGGGGGGGCAACAGATACGCAGTATTTT
j_gene: TRBJ2-2; v_gene: TRBV19; d_gene: -; abundance: -; CDR3aa: CASSTTGNRNGELFF; CDR3nt: TGTGCCAGTTCTACCACAGGGAACCGCAACGGGGAGCTGTTTTTT
j_gene: TRBJ1-6; v_gene: TRBV9; d_gene: -; abundance: -; CDR3aa: CASSGTGPYNSPLHF; CDR3nt: TGTGCCAGCAGCGGAACAGGTCCCTATAATTCACCCCTCCACTTT
j_gene: TRBJ1-2; v_gene: TRBV6-5; d_gene: -; abundance: -; CDR3aa: CASSYSGQNYGYTF; CDR3nt: TGTGCCAGCAGTTACTCCGGACAGAACTATGGCTACACCTTC
j_gene: TRBJ2-1; v_gene: TRBV7-9; d_gene: TRBD1; abundance: -; CDR3aa: CASSYATGGSYNEQFF; CDR3nt: TGTGCCAGCAGCTACGCGACAGGGGGATCCTACAATGAGCAGTTCTTC
j_gene: TRBJ1-3; v_gene: TRBV27; d_gene: TRBD1; abundance: few; CDR3aa: CASSLTGASGNTIYF; CDR3nt: TGTGCCAGCAGTCTAACAGGGGCCTCTGGAAACACCATATATTTT
j_gene: TRBJ1-1; v_gene: TRBV18; d_gene: -; abundance: -; CDR3aa: CASSVDPMNTEAFF; CDR3nt: TGTGCCAGCTCAGTCGATCCTATGAACACTGAAGCTTTCTTT
j_gene: TRBJ1-2; v_gene: TRBV7-3; d_gene: -; abundance: -; CDR3aa: CASSPGDGSYGYTF; CDR3nt: TGTGCCAGCAGCCCCGGAGACGGATCCTATGGCTACACCTTC
j_gene: TRBJ2-3; v_gene: TRBV4-1; d_gene: TRBD2; abundance: -; CDR3aa: CASSPGRQGTDTQYF; CDR3nt: TGCGCCAGCAGTCCCGGGAGGCAGGGAACAGATACGCAGTATTTT
j_gene: TRBJ2-3; v_gene: TRBV5-4; d_gene: TRBD2; abundance: few; CDR3aa: CASSLGLARSTDTQYF; CDR3nt: TGTGCCAGCAGCTTGGGACTAGCGCGGAGCACAGATACGCAGTATTTT
j_gene: TRBJ2-2; v_gene: TRBV27; d_gene: TRBD2; abundance: -; CDR3aa: CASSLLGGSYTGELFF; CDR3nt: TGTGCCAGCAGTTTATTGGGGGGGAGCTACACCGGGGAGCTGTTTTTT
j_gene: TRBJ2-5; v_gene: TRBV2; d_gene: TRBD1; abundance: -; CDR3aa: CASSDLTGGTQYF; CDR3nt: TGTGCCAGCAGTGATCTCACAGGGGGGACCCAGTACTTC
j_gene: TRBJ1-2; v_gene: TRBV5-6; d_gene: TRBD1; abundance: -; CDR3aa: CASSHGTGRAYGYTF; CDR3nt: TGTGCCAGCAGCCATGGGACAGGGCGCGCCTATGGCTACACCTTC
j_gene: TRBJ1-5; v_gene: TRBV9; d_gene: TRBD1; abundance: few; CDR3aa: CASSAGTGFGNQPQHF; CDR3nt: TGTGCCAGCAGCGCCGGGACAGGGTTTGGGAATCAGCCCCAGCATTTT
j_gene: TRBJ2-3; v_gene: TRBV2; d_gene: -; abundance: -; CDR3aa: CASSATGDTQYF; CDR3nt: TGTGCCAGCAGTGCGACGGGAGATACGCAGTATTTT
j_gene: TRBJ2-7; v_gene: TRBV5-6; d_gene: -; abundance: -; CDR3aa: CASSLGLTYEQYF; CDR3nt: TGTGCCAGCAGCTTGGGGCTTACCTACGAGCAGTACTTC
j_gene: TRBJ1-4; v_gene: TRBV6-5; d_gene: -; abundance: -; CDR3aa: CASSYSPGEKLFF; CDR3nt: TGTGCCAGCAGTTACTCACCGGGTGAAAAACTGTTTTTT
j_gene: TRBJ1-1; v_gene: TRBV7-8; d_gene: -; abundance: -; CDR3aa: CASRPGENTEAFF; CDR3nt: TGTGCCAGCAGGCCAGGGGAGAACACTGAAGCTTTCTTT
j_gene: TRBJ2-1; v_gene: TRBV4-1; d_gene: TRBD2; abundance: -; CDR3aa: CASSQDASGGWGNEQFF; CDR3nt: TGCGCCAGCAGCCAAGATGCTAGCGGGGGTTGGGGCAATGAGCAGTTCTTC
j_gene: TRBJ1-5; v_gene: TRBV11-2; d_gene: -; abundance: few; CDR3aa: CASSSGAGGNQPQHF; CDR3nt: TGTGCCAGCAGCTCCGGAGCGGGAGGCAATCAGCCCCAGCATTTT
j_gene: TRBJ2-7; v_gene: TRBV28; d_gene: TRBD1; abundance: -; CDR3aa: CASSSLTGVYEQYF; CDR3nt: TGTGCCAGCAGTTCTCTGACAGGGGTCTACGAGCAGTACTTC
j_gene: TRBJ1-1; v_gene: TRBV7-2; d_gene: TRBD1; abundance: -; CDR3aa: CASSSEHRGYLTEAFF; CDR3nt: TGTGCCAGCAGCTCCGAGCACAGGGGTTATTTGACTGAAGCTTTCTTT
j_gene: TRBJ2-3; v_gene: TRBV5-1; d_gene: -; abundance: -; CDR3aa: CASSSGRDTQYF; CDR3nt: TGCGCCAGCAGCTCGGGTCGGGATACGCAGTATTTT
j_gene: TRBJ2-1; v_gene: TRBV6-1; d_gene: TRBD2; abundance: -; CDR3aa: CASSEASGRNNEQFF; CDR3nt: TGTGCCAGCAGTGAGGCTAGCGGGAGAAACAATGAGCAGTTCTTC
j_gene: TRBJ1-1; v_gene: TRBV5-1; d_gene: TRBD1; abundance: -; CDR3aa: CASSLEAQGPWGTDTEAFF; CDR3nt: TGCGCCAGCAGCTTGGAGGCACAGGGGCCCTGGGGGACGGACACTGAAGCTTTCTTT